This T cell receptor (beta chain) was identified during a study of blood T cell repertoires in COVID-19. Study background: PBMCs, B-cell-depleted T cells, or T cells were the source of the cDNA or gDNA that made up the material.

Participants came from some 26 US areas, aged about 18 to 100 years. Cohorts were determined from participant-reported clinical history. Resolution of symptoms, clearance, or two negative PCRs was present in recovered Cohort 3 donors. From germline, CDR1 is SGHNT and CDR2 YENEEA. The CDR3 has 13 residues. Trimming took off 3 bases at V and 1 base at J, with 6 bases between the two ends. Here immunoSEQ multiplex PCR was the method, and the copy in TCRdb shows in-frame clones only, minus some. The repertoire consists of 150,000 to 200,000 clones, with over 70% occurring once and the leading ten covering 3.4%.

The rearrangement links TRBV11-3 to TRBJ2-5; D ambiguous. Sequencing was done on a sample of PBMCs or T cells enriched from blood (not recorded which). The TCR comes from a woman aged 60-70 years who had recovered from COVID-19. This CDR3 is CASSFQFQETQYF. In DNA form, the CDR3 reads TGTGCCAGCAGCTTTCAGTTCCAAGAGACCCAGTACTTC.